The present entry profiles one T cell receptor beta chain with its context. The identical CDR3 is also encoded by other nucleotide sequences in the sample. The sample is drawn from a study of shared clonotypes between healthy human individuals. This CDR3 is built from 13 residues. Per the germline V gene, CDR1 is KGHSH and CDR2 is LQKENI. V was cut by 3 bases and J by 4 bases, with 7 bases left in between. Libraries were prepared by immunoSEQ multiplex PCR; TCRdb keeps only in-frame clonotypes and omits some of them. Of some 2,500,000 clones listed, 80% to 95% were seen once; the top ten hold approximately 0.36%.

This clonotype was sampled from a man between 18 and 35 years old in good health. Some clones in this sample may be carry-over from other donors' samples. This chain uses TRBV18 with TRBJ1-5, with no clear D. Sequencing was performed on naive CD4+ T cells from PBMCs. Subset noted: CD45RA+ positively selected. DNA of the CDR3: TGTGCCAGCTCACCGGGGTCAAATCAGCCCCAGCATTTT. Protein sequence: CASSPGSNQPQHF.